A single sample gave rise to the 21 T cell receptor beta chains below, sequenced in a study of graft-versus-host responses after intestinal transplantation. The repertoire was sequenced with immunoSEQ multiplex PCR; TCRdb's copy has only in-frame clones and lacks some. The sample consists of roughly 73,000 clones, 87% of them appearing once. These receptors' antigens are unknown. Specimen: unstimulated CD8+ T cells sorted from spleen or lymph node cells, collected before transplant. All receptors derive from a human donor who was the organ donor for an intestinal transplant.

A few counts support this clone. The CDR3 loop reads CAISELQGGYEQYF. The CDR3 DNA is TGTGCCATCAGTGAGCTCCAGGGGGGTTACGAGCAGTACTTC. V usage is TRBV10-3 and J usage is TRBJ2-7; TRBD1 might be the D (7 bases). CDR1 and CDR2 (germline): ENHRY, SYGVKD. V was trimmed by 2 bases and J by 4 bases, leaving 12 bases between them. The CDR3 loop spans 14 amino acids.

V is TRBV5-1 and J is TRBJ2-7, with 12 positions matching TRBD1. CDR1 and CDR2 from the germline V gene are SGHRS and YFSETQ. The CDR3 is 17 amino acids. The V and J ends lost 4 bases and 1 base, in that order; junction bases with no gene match: 9. Written as DNA, the CDR3 is TGCGCCAGCAGCCTGGGGGACAGGGGGCTGCCATCCTACGAGCAGTACTTC. Residues: CASSLGDRGLPSYEQYF.

The chain combines TRBV5-1 with TRBJ1-2, with 12 bases identical to TRBD1. Germline CDR1 SGHRS, CDR2 YFSETQ. This CDR3 region has 16 residues. The V and J ends lost 4 bases and 4 bases, in that order; junction bases with no gene match: 8. In DNA, the CDR3 is TGCGCCAGCAGCCAGGGACAGGGGGCGTTTGTCTATGGCTACACCTTC. Its protein is CASSQGQGAFVYGYTF.

The CDR3 region has the DNA TGTGCCAGCAGTGAAGGGCTTCAGGGGATTGGGTTCAGCAATCAGCCCCAGCATTTT. Its protein product is CASSEGLQGIGFSNQPQHF. The V call is TRBV6-1, the J call TRBJ1-5, with TRBD1 as a possible D gene (6 bases). The CDR3 contains 19 residues. V dropped 1 base and J dropped 1 base, with 20 bases sitting between them. The germline V gene encodes CDR1 MNHNS and CDR2 SASEGT.

V gene TRBV7-2 combines with J gene TRBJ1-1; D is undetermined. Germline loops: CDR1 SGHTA, CDR2 FQGNSA. The V and J ends lost 1 base and 5 bases respectively, with 5 bases between them. There are 12 residues in the CDR3. CDR3 sequence: CASSLVRTEAFF. DNA for the CDR3: TGTGCCAGCAGCTTAGTGCGAACTGAAGCTTTCTTT. Variable domain in full (rest from reference TRBV7-2 and TRBJ1-1): GAGVSQSPSNKVTEKGKDVELRCDPISGHTALYWYRQSLGQGLEFLIYFQGNSAPDKSGLPSDRFSAERTGGSVSTLTIQRTQQEDSAVYLCASSLVRTEAFFGQGTRLTVV.

This chain connects TRBV21-1 to TRBJ1-6; whether TRBD1, the table's D call, matches the DNA was not checked. TRBV21-1 is a pseudogene locus. The CDR3 length is 22 residues. The CDR3 DNA sequence: TGTGCCAGCAGCAATGGAGACAGGGTAATGGCCCGTCAAAGCTCCTATAATTCACCCCTCCACTTT. Translated: CASSNGDRVMARQSSYNSPLHF.

The V gene is TRBV29-1, the J gene TRBJ2-5, with 9 nucleotides matching TRBD2. With 3 bases clipped from V and 0 bases from J, the junction kept 8 bases outside the gene matches. The CDR3 is 16 residues long. CDR1 is SQVTM, CDR2 ANQGSEA, per germline. The CDR3 protein is CSVESSGGSDQETQYF. The CDR3 DNA follows: TGCAGCGTTGAGTCGAGCGGGGGGTCCGACCAAGAGACCCAGTACTTC.

The rearrangement links TRBV28 to TRBJ2-7, with D perhaps matching TRBD1 or TRBD2 (5 bases each). V gave up 7 bases and J gave up 2 bases, with 21 bases separating them. Germline CDR1 reads MDHEN; CDR2 reads SYDVKM. This CDR3 spans 16 amino acids. The CDR3 coding sequence is TGTGCCAGCACCTCCCCCCGGGGCCATGTTCCCTACGAGCAGTACTTC. Residues: CASTSPRGHVPYEQYF.

J is TRBJ1-1 and V is TRBV6-1; D is ambiguous. Germline-derived CDR1 and CDR2 are MNHNS and SASEGT. There are 15 residues in the CDR3. The ends were cut back, 1 base at V and 5 bases at J, with 14 bases in the middle. CDR3 in amino acids: CASSEEGSGGTEAFF. The CDR3 DNA reads as TGTGCCAGCAGTGAAGAGGGATCCGGTGGGACTGAAGCTTTCTTT.

This CDR3 reads CASIFSGGGIYEQYF. The CDR3 DNA sequence: TGTGCCAGCATTTTTTCGGGGGGTGGAATCTACGAGCAGTACTTC. The rearrangement uses TRBV5-8 and TRBJ2-7; TRBD2 matches at 7 bases. V shed 6 bases, J shed 3 bases, and the junction held 12 bases outside the gene matches. Per the germline V gene, CDR1 is SGHTS and CDR2 is YDEGEE. This CDR3 spans 15 amino acids.

V gene TRBV10-2 combines with J gene TRBJ1-1; no clear D. Per germline, CDR1 WSHSY and CDR2 SAAADI. This CDR3 region has 14 residues. Trimming took 3 bases from V and 7 from J, leaving 15 bases between them. CDR3: CASSEWGGVGEAFF. The DNA of the CDR3 is TGCGCCAGCAGTGAATGGGGAGGAGTAGGTGAAGCTTTCTTT.

This sequence joins TRBV5-6 and TRBJ2-1, with 11 bases identical to TRBD2. The CDR3 runs 16 residues. Germline CDR1 SGHDT, CDR2 YYEEEE. V was clipped by 2 bases and J by 8 bases; unmatched bases: 9. CDR3 loop: CASSFNSGGAVYEQFF. DNA of the CDR3: TGTGCCAGCAGCTTCAATAGCGGGGGGGCCGTTTATGAGCAGTTCTTC.

The chain uses TRBV10-3 and TRBJ2-7; 10 nucleotides align to TRBD1. The CDR3 extends over 13 amino acids. The germline V gene has CDR1 ENHRY and CDR2 SYGVKD. Germline trimming cut 8 bases from V and 1 base from J; bases unmatched to any gene: 2. CDR3 bases: TGTGCCATCCGGGACAGGGGATCCTACGAGCAGTACTTC. Translated, it gives CAIRDRGSYEQYF.

The chain links TRBV19 to TRBJ1-2, with D tentatively TRBD1 (6 bases). Per germline, CDR1 LNHDA and CDR2 SQIVND (reference sequence). The CDR3 consists of 14 residues. V dropped 1 base and J dropped 4 bases, with 10 bases sitting between them. The CDR3 region is CASSIGGAPYGYTF. The CDR3 DNA is TGTGCCAGTAGTATAGGGGGGGCTCCCTATGGCTACACCTTC.

In nucleotides, the CDR3 is TGTGCCAGCAGCTCCCGGGGGACTAGCGGGGGGGCTATAAACAATGAGCAGTTCTTC. Encoded protein: CASSSRGTSGGAINNEQFF. The chain combines TRBV7-3 with TRBJ2-1; TRBD2 matches 16 bases. V shed 4 bases and J 5 bases; nucleotides not matched to a gene: 11. In germline, CDR1 is SGHTA, CDR2 FQGTGA. The CDR3 contains 19 residues.

CDR3 protein: CASSFTPRNEQFF. The DNA of the CDR3 is TGTGCCAGCAGTTTCACCCCCCGTAATGAGCAGTTCTTC. The chain recombines TRBV28 with TRBJ2-1, with no clear D. Trimming took off 3 bases at V and 7 bases at J, with 10 bases between the two ends. Looked up from germline, CDR1 is MDHEN and CDR2 is SYDVKM. The CDR3 is made up of 13 amino acids.

The V and J genes are TRBV6-4 and TRBJ2-6, with D possibly TRBD1 on 6 matching bases. This CDR3 comprises 16 residues. V was cut by 6 bases and J by 0 bases, with 12 bases left in between. Germline V gene sequence: CDR1 MRHNA, CDR2 SNTAGT. Here the CDR3 reads CASSRDISSGANVLTF. The CDR3, as DNA: TGTGCCAGCAGCCGGGACATCAGCTCTGGGGCCAACGTCCTGACTTTC.

The V call is TRBV6-1, the J call TRBJ2-2; tentatively, D is TRBD1 (6 bases). The CDR3 extends over 17 amino acids. Germline assignment: CDR1 MNHNS and CDR2 SASEGT. The V end lost 4 bases, the J end lost 0 bases, and 15 bases lay between the germline ends. The chain's CDR3 is CASSVIQGPANTGELFF. As DNA, the CDR3 is TGTGCCAGCAGTGTGATACAGGGACCCGCGAACACCGGGGAGCTGTTTTTT.

The chain couples TRBV2 to TRBJ2-7, with D possibly TRBD2 on 6 matching bases. Trimming cost V 6 bases and J 2 bases, with 17 bases left between them. CDR1 and CDR2 from the germline V gene are SNHLY and FYNNEI. There are 15 residues in the CDR3. CDR3 in DNA: TGTGCCAGCAGCGCCCCGTTGGGGGGAACCTACGAGCAGTACTTC. This gives the protein CASSAPLGGTYEQYF.

V and J are TRBV11-2 and TRBJ1-1, with no clear D. V was cut by 0 bases and J by 0 bases, with 11 bases left in between. This CDR3 spans 16 amino acids. Germline values: CDR1 SGHAT, CDR2 FQNNGV. In DNA form, the CDR3 reads TGTGCCAGCAGCTTAGATCGACGGAACTTGAACACTGAAGCTTTCTTT. Residues: CASSLDRRNLNTEAFF.

V and J are TRBV6-4 and TRBJ2-1, with 8 positions matching TRBD2. This CDR3 has 16 amino acids. From germline, CDR1 is MRHNA and CDR2 SNTAGT. J gave up 5 bases and V 4 bases, and 10 bases lay outside the gene matches. In nucleotides, the CDR3 is TGTGCCAGCAGTGTTTCCCCCGGGGGGGACCACAATGAGCAGTTCTTC. This sequence encodes CASSVSPGGDHNEQFF.